This TCR beta chain was obtained from a study of blood T cell repertoires in COVID-19. This clone was seen once. Germline V CDR1 and CDR2: GTSNPN, SVGIG (reference sequence). The CDR3 totals 16 residues. V gave up 3 bases and J gave up 4 bases, with 21 bases separating them. The assay was immunoSEQ multiplex PCR, and TCRdb's table has in-frame clones only and misses some. The sample contains around 200,000 clones, over 75% of which appear only once. Clinical history as reported by participants underpinned cohort assignment. The rearrangement links TRBV30 to TRBJ1-2; D might be TRBD1 (6 bases). The TCR originated in a man aged 35 to 55 who had recovered from COVID-19. Sequencing input: PBMCs or T cells enriched from blood (not recorded which). The CDR3 protein is CAWRGGGPARSYGYTF. The DNA of the CDR3 is TGTGCCTGGAGGGGCGGGGGGCCCGCGCGGTCCTATGGCTACACCTTC.